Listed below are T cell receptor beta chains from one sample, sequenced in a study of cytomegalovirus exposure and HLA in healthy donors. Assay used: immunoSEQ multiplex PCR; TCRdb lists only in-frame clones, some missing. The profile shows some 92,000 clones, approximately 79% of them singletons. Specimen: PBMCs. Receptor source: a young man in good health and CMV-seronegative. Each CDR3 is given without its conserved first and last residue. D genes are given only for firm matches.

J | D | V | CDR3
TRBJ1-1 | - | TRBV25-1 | ASSEYQGMNTEAF
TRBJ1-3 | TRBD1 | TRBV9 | ASSVTGGSGNTIY
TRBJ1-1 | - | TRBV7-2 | ASSPRGQGGMNTEAF
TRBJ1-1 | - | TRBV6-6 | ASSLGGGGTEAF
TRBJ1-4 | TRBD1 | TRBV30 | AWSGTGGLWPTNEKLF
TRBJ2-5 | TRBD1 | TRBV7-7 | ASSLGTGIRETQY
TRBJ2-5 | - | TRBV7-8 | ASSLGGAGEETQY
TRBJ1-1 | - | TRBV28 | ASSGADWTEAF
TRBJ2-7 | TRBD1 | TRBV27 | ASSYEWTGAYEQY
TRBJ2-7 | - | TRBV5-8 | ASSLDIGGYEQY
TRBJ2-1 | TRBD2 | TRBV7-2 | ASSLVPLGTSLDEQF
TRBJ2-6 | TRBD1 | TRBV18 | ASSPLGTGGSRVGANVLT
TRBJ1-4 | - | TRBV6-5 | ASSESHNEKLF
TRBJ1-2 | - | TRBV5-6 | ASSSTANYGYT
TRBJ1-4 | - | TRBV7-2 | ASSLGRREKLF
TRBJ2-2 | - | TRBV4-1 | ASSHSNTGELF
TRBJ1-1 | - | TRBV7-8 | ASSLVGTPEAF
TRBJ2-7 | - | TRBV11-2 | ASSPRTVSYEQY
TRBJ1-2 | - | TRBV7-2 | ASSLSTGTNYGYT
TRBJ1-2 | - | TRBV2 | ASSVDPQDGYT
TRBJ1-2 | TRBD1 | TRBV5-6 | ASSHDRAYGYT
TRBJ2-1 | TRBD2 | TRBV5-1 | ASSLVAGGPSEQF
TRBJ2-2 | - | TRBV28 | ASSLGVTGELF
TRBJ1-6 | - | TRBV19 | ASQGFYNSPLH
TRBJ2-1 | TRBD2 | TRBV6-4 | ASSPSGTTSYNEQF
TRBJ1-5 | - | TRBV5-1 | ASSLGANQPQH
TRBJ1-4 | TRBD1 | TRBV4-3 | ASSQVPGQVDALF
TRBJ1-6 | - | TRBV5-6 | ASNRWAGNSPLH
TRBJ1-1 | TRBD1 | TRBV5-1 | ASSRDRVFGTEAF
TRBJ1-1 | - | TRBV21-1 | ASSKAGTGRTEAF
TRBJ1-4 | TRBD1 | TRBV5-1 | AISWGQAINEKLF
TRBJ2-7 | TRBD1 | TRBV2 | ASISGTGGHEQY
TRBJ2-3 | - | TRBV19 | ASTGRGARYTQY
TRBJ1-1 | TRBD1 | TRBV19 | ASSIGLQGARNTEAF
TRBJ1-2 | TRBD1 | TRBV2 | ASRWTGEYDGYT
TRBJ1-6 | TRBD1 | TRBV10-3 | AISETGQEDSPLH
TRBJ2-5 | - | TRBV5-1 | ASSTRSGLQETQY
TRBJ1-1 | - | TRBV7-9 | ASRQIEAF
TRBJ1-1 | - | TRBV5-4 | ASSLDRVNTEAF
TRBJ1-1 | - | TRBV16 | ASSQPNEAF
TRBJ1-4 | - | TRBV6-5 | ASSFEPTGIHEKLF
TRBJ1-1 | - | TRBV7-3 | ASSLSQGTEAF
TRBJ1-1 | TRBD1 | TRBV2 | ASSIYSGTALNTEAF
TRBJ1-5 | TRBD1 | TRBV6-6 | ASSLGQEHQPQH
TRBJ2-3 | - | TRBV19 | ASSISPGLPWDTQY
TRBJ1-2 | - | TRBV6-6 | ASSYSLDIGDGYT
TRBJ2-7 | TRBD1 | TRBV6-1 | ASGDRAAYEQY
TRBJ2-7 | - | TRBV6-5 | ASRANRASGYEQY
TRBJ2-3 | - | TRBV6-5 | ASSSRREGTQY
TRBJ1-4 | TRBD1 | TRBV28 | ASSVPGQLNEKLF
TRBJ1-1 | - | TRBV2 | ASKRGGRSTADTEAF
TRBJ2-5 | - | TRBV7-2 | ASSLAGAILGETQY
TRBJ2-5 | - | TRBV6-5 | ASSYGRETQY
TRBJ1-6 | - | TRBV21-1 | ASVDRGQTTYNSPLH
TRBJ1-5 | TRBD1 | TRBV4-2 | ASSQDWGQNQPQH
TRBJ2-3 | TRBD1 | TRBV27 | ASSYRDRGTDTQY